A single sample gave rise to the 11 T cell receptor beta chains below, sequenced in a study of T cells expressing NK-cell markers. TCRdb reprocessed the 5' RACE reads, with one entry per CDR3 protein and no DNA. Across some 450,000 distinct CDR3 sequences, the top ten clones capture roughly 8% of the sample. The source material was blood T cells: a sorted CD56 or NKG2C T cell subset, CD4+ or CD8+ T cells, or bulk PBMC T cells (not recorded which). These receptors originate from a woman aged 18 to 75 in good health.

This chain links TRBV20-1 with TRBJ2-6; TCRdb designates TRBD2, a call that cannot be tested without DNA. CDR3 length: 13 residues. Germline lookup yields CDR1 DFQATT and CDR2 SNEGSKA (reference sequence). This chain's CDR3 is CSARAGGANVLTF.

The chain uses TRBV5-6 and TRBJ2-7; TCRdb's D call, TRBD1, is unchecked because there is no DNA. CDR3 length equals 15 residues. The V gene's germline CDR1 is SGHDT and CDR2 YYEEEE. This CDR3 is CASKLEGQGGLEQYF. Supplemented by reference TRBV5-6 and TRBJ2-7, the full variable domain reads DAGVTQSPTHLIKTRGQQVTLRCSPKSGHDTVSWYQQALGQGPQFIFQYYEEEERQRGNFPDRFSGHQFPNYSSELNVNALLLGDSALYLCASKLEGQGGLEQYFGPGTRLTVT.

The chain recombines TRBV20-1 with TRBJ2-7. Germline CDR1 and CDR2: DFQATT and SNEGSKA (reference sequence). CDR3 length: 12 amino acids. The CDR3 sequence: CSANRKTYEQYF.

This chain uses TRBV9 with TRBJ2-1. Germline CDR1 is SGDLS and CDR2 is YYNGEE. There are 13 residues in the CDR3. The CDR3 is CASSVPVGNEQFF.

The J gene is TRBJ2-1, the V gene TRBV28; TCRdb proposes TRBD1, but this gene call is untestable without DNA. CDR1 is MDHEN and CDR2 is SYDVKM in the germline V gene. This CDR3 has 14 amino acids. CDR3 sequence: CASSLTGSGNEQFF.

The rearrangement uses TRBV4-1 and TRBJ2-3; there is no DNA to check the TCRdb D call of TRBD1. The germline V gene encodes CDR1 MGHRA and CDR2 YSYEKL. This CDR3 is built from 19 residues. The CDR3: CASSLRDRGLAGGTDTQYF.

The chain is built from TRBV20-1 and TRBJ2-1; TCRdb selects TRBD1, and the lack of DNA leaves this call unchecked. Germline CDR1 and CDR2: DFQATT and SNEGSKA (reference sequence). CDR3 length: 16 amino acids. The CDR3 loop is CSAHKTGQGKSNEQFF.

V usage is TRBV29-1 and J usage is TRBJ2-1; lacking DNA, the TRBD1 call made by TCRdb goes unchecked. The germline gives CDR1 SQVTM, CDR2 ANQGSEA. The length of the CDR3 is 11 residues. The CDR3 sequence is CSVIMGVEQFF.

Here the CDR3 reads CASSLERGGGSPLHF. This chain joins TRBV7-2 and TRBJ1-6; the D call of TRBD1 rests on TCRdb alone, since no DNA is present to check it. Germline V lookup: CDR1 SGHTA, CDR2 FQGNSA. The CDR3 has 15 residues.

This chain's CDR3 is CASSLGGTGKGNQPQHF. The chain recombines TRBV13 with TRBJ1-5; TCRdb names TRBD1, which stays unverified in the absence of DNA. The CDR3 runs 17 residues. Per germline, CDR1 PRHDT and CDR2 FYEKMQ (reference sequence).

The rearrangement joins TRBV5-6 to TRBJ1-2; without DNA, the TCRdb call of TRBD1 cannot be checked. Germline CDR1 reads SGHDT; CDR2 reads YYEEEE. This CDR3 spans 14 amino acids. The CDR3 sequence: CASSLGGGFDGYTF.